The 9 T cell receptor beta chains reported below all come from one sample, sequenced in a study of T cell responses to AZD1222 COVID-19 vaccine. The data were produced by immunoSEQ multiplex PCR, yet TCRdb's version contains in-frame clones alone and is incomplete. The data contain 100,000 or so clones, less than 90% of them singletons. This specimen was peripheral blood, taken on day 0 of AZD1222 vaccination. The receptor set was obtained from an adult in good health.

This clone is a singleton in its sample. The rearrangement links TRBV5-5 to TRBJ1-1; D remains ambiguous. The CDR3 has 13 amino acids. V lost 0 bases to trimming and J lost 8 bases, with 11 bases between them. Germline lookup yields CDR1 SGHKS and CDR2 YYEKEE (reference sequence). CDR3 sequence reads: CASSLETAGEAFF. The CDR3 region has the DNA TGTGCCAGCAGCTTGGAGACCGCAGGAGAAGCTTTCTTT.

The rearrangement links TRBV29-1 to TRBJ2-5; 9 nucleotides agree with TRBD1. The CDR3 has 15 amino acids. Trimming removed 5 bases from V and 4 bases from J; junction bases left unmatched: 11. Germline assignment: CDR1 SQVTM and CDR2 ANQGSEA. The CDR3 here is CSVTPRTGVGETQYF. Here the CDR3 DNA reads TGCAGCGTTACCCCCCGGACAGGGGTTGGAGAGACCCAGTACTTC. Together with reference TRBV29-1 and TRBJ2-5, the CDR3 gives the full variable domain: SAVISQKPSRDICQRGTSLTIQCQVDSQVTMMFWYRQQPGQSLTLIATANQGSEATYESGFVIDKFPISRPNLTFSTLTVSNMSPEDSSIYLCSVTPRTGVGETQYFGPGTRLLVL.

This sequence joins TRBV5-1 and TRBJ2-3, with D unresolved. The germline V gene has CDR1 SGHRS and CDR2 YFSETQ. The V gene lost 0 bases and the J gene lost 1 base, with 9 bases spanning the gap. The CDR3 loop spans 15 amino acids. The CDR3 reads CASSLDGEGTDTQYF. CDR3 DNA: TGCGCCAGCAGCTTGGACGGAGAGGGCACAGATACGCAGTATTTT.

For the CDR3, the DNA is TGTGCCAGCAGCTTGTCTAGCGGGAGGGCCAGTGCTAACATTCAGTACTTC. This encodes CASSLSSGRASANIQYF. The V gene is TRBV7-9, the J gene TRBJ2-4, with TRBD2 identical over 12 bases. The J segment lost 7 bases and the V segment lost 3 bases, leaving 10 bases of the junction unmatched. The CDR3 runs 17 residues. Germline V gives CDR1 SEHNR, CDR2 FQNEAQ (reference sequence).

J is TRBJ1-5 and V is TRBV19; D may be TRBD1 (6 bases). Per germline, CDR1 LNHDA and CDR2 SQIVND (reference sequence). The CDR3 runs to 14 residues. With 6 bases removed from V and 9 bases from J, the gap between germline ends came to 18 bases. The CDR3 reads CASRGPGAGGPQHF. The CDR3 DNA is TGTGCCAGTAGAGGACCAGGGGCCGGCGGGCCCCAGCATTTT.

The chain uses TRBV27 and TRBJ1-1; 9 bases match TRBD1. This CDR3 region has 15 residues. V shed 6 bases, J shed 1 base, and the junction held 6 bases outside the gene matches. Germline assignment: CDR1 MNHEY and CDR2 SMNVEV (reference sequence). The CDR3 loop reads CASRIGQGPNTEAFF. In DNA form, the CDR3 reads TGTGCCAGCAGGATAGGACAGGGGCCGAACACTGAAGCTTTCTTT.

This sequence joins TRBV5-8 and TRBJ2-3; D could derive from TRBD1 or TRBD2 (5 bases each). The CDR3 loop spans 16 amino acids. The V end was cut by 2 bases, the J end by 0 bases, with 13 bases between. Germline values: CDR1 SGHTS, CDR2 YDEGEE. In nucleotides, the CDR3 is TGTGCCAGCAGCTTCATCGAGTGGGGGAGCACAGATACGCAGTATTTT. Encoded protein: CASSFIEWGSTDTQYF.

The chain carries TRBV6-6 and TRBJ1-6; 7 positions match TRBD1. Germline V gives CDR1 MNHNY, CDR2 SVGAGI (reference sequence). The trim removed 7 bases at V and 7 bases at J, leaving 7 bases unmatched. The CDR3 contains 14 residues. CDR3 sequence reads: CASTISRGNSPLHF. CDR3 DNA sequence: TGTGCCAGCACCATTTCCAGGGGGAATTCACCCCTCCACTTT.

This clone was detected only a few times. V is TRBV27 and J is TRBJ1-5; D gene ambiguous. The CDR3 sequence is 14 residues long. Trimming stripped 5 bases from V and 2 bases from J, with 10 bases between. Looked up from germline, CDR1 is MNHEY and CDR2 is SMNVEV (reference sequence). The CDR3 loop is CASSPRPGNQPQHF. CDR3 sequence (DNA): TGTGCCAGCAGTCCTCGGCCAGGCAATCAGCCCCAGCATTTT.